These T cell receptor beta chains were read from a single sample in a study of graft-versus-host responses after intestinal transplantation. The antigens of these receptors remain unknown. TCRdb's copy holds only in-frame clones and misses some; the assay was immunoSEQ multiplex PCR. The table shows about 90,000 clones, with about 88% occurring only once. The source was unstimulated CD4+ T cells sorted from spleen or lymph node cells, collected before transplant. These receptors originate from a human donor who was the organ donor for an intestinal transplant. The CDR3 runs from the conserved cysteine through the conserved F or W. The D gene is left open where the match is weak. Clone size is not always given. Where it is, it says once, few, many or a class for expanded clones.

size	D	J	V	DNA	CDR3
-	-	TRBJ2-5	TRBV11-3	TGTGCCAGCAGCTTAGGAGAGGTGAAAGAGACCCAGTACTTC	CASSLGEVKETQYF
-	-	TRBJ1-5	TRBV6-5	TGTGCCAGCATAGTCAAGGGGTCGGGTCAGCCCCAGCATTTT	CASIVKGSGQPQHF
once	TRBD2	TRBJ2-1	TRBV18	TGTGCCAGCCCACTTTCCCTAGCGGGTAACTCCTACAATGAGCAGTTCTTC	CASPLSLAGNSYNEQFF
-	-	TRBJ1-6	TRBV7-5	TGTGCCAGAAGCCCCCGGACTCCGCCGCCCCTCCACTTT	CARSPRTPPPLHF
-	TRBD1	TRBJ1-5	TRBV5-1	TGCGCCAGCAGCCTCACAGGGGACAATCAGCCCCAGCATTTT	CASSLTGDNQPQHF
-	TRBD2	TRBJ2-1	TRBV18	TGTGCCAGCTCACCACTAGCGGGGACATACAATGAGCAGTTCTTC	CASSPLAGTYNEQFF
few	-	TRBJ2-7	TRBV29-1	TGCAGCGCTGGGGTGACAGACGAGCAGTACTTC	CSAGVTDEQYF
-	-	TRBJ2-7	TRBV6-5	TGTGCCAGCAGAATGGTGGGGCAGGGCTACGAGCAGTACTTC	CASRMVGQGYEQYF
-	TRBD1	TRBJ1-4	TRBV4-3	TGCGCCAGCAGCCAAGATCTAGGGGGCGGTAATGAAAAACTGTTTTTT	CASSQDLGGGNEKLFF
-	-	TRBJ1-4	TRBV19	TGTGCCAGTAGCCTCCCCGGGACTAATGAAAAACTGTTTTTT	CASSLPGTNEKLFF
-	-	TRBJ2-1	TRBV10-2	TGCGCCAGCGGGAGTAGAAGCTCCTACAATGAGCAGTTCTTC	CASGSRSSYNEQFF
-	TRBD1	TRBJ2-7	TRBV29-1	TGCAGCGTCCGACCGACAGGGCGGGAGCAGTACTTC	CSVRPTGREQYF
-	-	TRBJ2-5	TRBV9	TGTGCCAGCAGCTCCTCCCCGGGTCAAGAGACCCAGTACTTC	CASSSSPGQETQYF